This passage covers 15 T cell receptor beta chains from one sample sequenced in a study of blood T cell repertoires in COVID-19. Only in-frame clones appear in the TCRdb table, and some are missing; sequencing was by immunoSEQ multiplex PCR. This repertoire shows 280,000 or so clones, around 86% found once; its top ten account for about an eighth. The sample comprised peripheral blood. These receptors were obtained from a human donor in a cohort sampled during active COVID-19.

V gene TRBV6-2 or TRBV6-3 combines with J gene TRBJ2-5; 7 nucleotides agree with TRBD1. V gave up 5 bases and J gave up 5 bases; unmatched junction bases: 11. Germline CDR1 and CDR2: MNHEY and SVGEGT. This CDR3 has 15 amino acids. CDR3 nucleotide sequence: TGTGCCAGCAGTGGTCGACAGGGTCGGGCGGAGACCCAGTACTTC. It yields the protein CASSGRQGRAETQYF.

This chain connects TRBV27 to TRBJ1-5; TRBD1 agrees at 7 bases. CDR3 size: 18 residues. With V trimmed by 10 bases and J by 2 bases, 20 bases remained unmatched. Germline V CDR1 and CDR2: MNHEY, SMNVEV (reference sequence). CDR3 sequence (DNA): TGTGCCACCATAGACCGGGACAGACATCTCGGAGGCAATCAGCCCCAGCATTTT. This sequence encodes CATIDRDRHLGGNQPQHF.

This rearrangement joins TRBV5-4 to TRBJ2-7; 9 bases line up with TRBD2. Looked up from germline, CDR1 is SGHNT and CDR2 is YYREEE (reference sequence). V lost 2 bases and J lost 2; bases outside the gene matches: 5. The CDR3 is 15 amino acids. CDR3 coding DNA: TGTGCCAGCAGCTTTAGCGGGAGAACTCCCTACGAGCAGTACTTC. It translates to CASSFSGRTPYEQYF.

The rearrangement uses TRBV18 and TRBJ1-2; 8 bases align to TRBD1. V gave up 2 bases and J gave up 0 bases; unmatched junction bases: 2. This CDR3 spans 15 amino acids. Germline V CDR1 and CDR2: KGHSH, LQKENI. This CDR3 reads CASSPGTGANYGYTF. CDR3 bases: TGTGCCAGCTCACCAGGGACAGGCGCTAACTATGGCTACACCTTC. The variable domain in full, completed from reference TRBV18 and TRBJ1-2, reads NAGVMQNPRHLVRRRGQEARLRCSPMKGHSHVYWYRQLPEEGLKFMVYLQKENIIDESGMPKERFSAEFPKEGPSILRIQQVVRGDSAAYFCASSPGTGANYGYTFGSGTRLTVV.

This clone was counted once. The CDR3 nucleotides are TGTGCCAGCAGCAATAACCTTATAGGGGGTGACTATGGCTACACCTTC. This codes for CASSNNLIGGDYGYTF. This chain uses TRBV6-6 with TRBJ1-2; D might be TRBD1 (6 bases). The germline V and J ends were trimmed by 6 bases and 3 bases, with 20 bases remaining between them. This CDR3 region has 16 residues. From germline, CDR1 is MNHNY and CDR2 SVGAGI (reference sequence).

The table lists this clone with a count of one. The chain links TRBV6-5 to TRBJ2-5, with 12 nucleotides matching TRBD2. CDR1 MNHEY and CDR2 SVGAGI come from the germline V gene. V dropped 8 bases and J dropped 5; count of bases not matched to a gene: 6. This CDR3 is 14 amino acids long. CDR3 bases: TGTGCCAGCTCTAGCGGGAGGGCCTGGGAGACCCAGTACTTC. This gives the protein CASSSGRAWETQYF.

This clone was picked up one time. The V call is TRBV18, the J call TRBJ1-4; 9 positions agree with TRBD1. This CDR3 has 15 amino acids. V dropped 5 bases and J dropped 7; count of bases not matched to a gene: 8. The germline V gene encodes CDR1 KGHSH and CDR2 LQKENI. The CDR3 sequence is CASSTGTGPTEKLFF. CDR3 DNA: TGTGCCAGCTCAACGGGGACAGGGCCGACTGAAAAACTGTTTTTT. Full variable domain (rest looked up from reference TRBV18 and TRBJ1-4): NAGVMQNPRHLVRRRGQEARLRCSPMKGHSHVYWYRQLPEEGLKFMVYLQKENIIDESGMPKERFSAEFPKEGPSILRIQQVVRGDSAAYFCASSTGTGPTEKLFFGSGTQLSVL.

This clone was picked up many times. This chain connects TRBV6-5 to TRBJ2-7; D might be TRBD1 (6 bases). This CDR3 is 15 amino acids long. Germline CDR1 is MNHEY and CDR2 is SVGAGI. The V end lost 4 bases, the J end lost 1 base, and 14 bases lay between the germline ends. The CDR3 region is CASSFGTLLSYEQYF. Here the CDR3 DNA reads TGTGCCAGCAGTTTTGGGACACTACTATCCTACGAGCAGTACTTC.

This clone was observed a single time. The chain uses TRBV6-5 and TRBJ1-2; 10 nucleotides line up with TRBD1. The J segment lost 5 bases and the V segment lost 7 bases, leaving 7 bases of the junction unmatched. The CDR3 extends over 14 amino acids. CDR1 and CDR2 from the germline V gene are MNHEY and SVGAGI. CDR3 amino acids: CASTRTGGSYGYTF. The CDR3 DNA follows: TGTGCCAGCACTCGGACAGGGGGAAGTTATGGCTACACCTTC.

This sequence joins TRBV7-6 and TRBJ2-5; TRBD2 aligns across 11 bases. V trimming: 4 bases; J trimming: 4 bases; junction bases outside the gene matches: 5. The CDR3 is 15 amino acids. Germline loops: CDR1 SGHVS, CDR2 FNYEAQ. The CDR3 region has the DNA TGTGCCAGCAGCTCTTTAGCGGGAGGGCCAGAGACCCAGTACTTC. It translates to CASSSLAGGPETQYF. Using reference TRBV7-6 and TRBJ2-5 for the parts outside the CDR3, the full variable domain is GAGVSQSPRYKVTKRGQDVALRCDPISGHVSLYWYRQALGQGPEFLTYFNYEAQQDKSGLPNDRFSAERPEGSISTLTIQRTEQRDSAMYRCASSSLAGGPETQYFGPGTRLLVL.

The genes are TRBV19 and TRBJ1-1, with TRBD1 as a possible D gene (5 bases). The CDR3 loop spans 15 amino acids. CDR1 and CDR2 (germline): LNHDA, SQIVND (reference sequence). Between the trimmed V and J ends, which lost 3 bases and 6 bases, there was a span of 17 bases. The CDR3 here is CASSIGRGRLAEAFF. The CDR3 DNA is TGTGCCAGTAGTATCGGGAGGGGACGGTTGGCTGAAGCTTTCTTT.

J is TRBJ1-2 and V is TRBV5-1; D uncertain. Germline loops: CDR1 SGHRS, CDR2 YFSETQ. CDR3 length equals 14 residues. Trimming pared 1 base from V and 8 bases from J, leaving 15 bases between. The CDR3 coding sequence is TGCGCCAGCAGCTTGCTCGGAGGAGACGGCGGCTACACCTTC. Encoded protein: CASSLLGGDGGYTF.

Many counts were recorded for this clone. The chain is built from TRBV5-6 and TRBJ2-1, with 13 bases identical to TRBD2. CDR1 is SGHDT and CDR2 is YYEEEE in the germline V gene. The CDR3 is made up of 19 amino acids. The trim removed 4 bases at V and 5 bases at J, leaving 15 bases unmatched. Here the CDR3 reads CASSPRGGLAGQPNNEQFF. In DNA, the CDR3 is TGTGCCAGCAGCCCCCGAGGGGGACTAGCGGGACAGCCTAACAATGAGCAGTTCTTC.

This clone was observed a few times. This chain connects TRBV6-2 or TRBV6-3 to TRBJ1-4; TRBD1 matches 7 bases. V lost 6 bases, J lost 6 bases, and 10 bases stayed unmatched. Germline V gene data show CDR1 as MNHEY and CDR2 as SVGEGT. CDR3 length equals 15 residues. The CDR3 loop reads CASSDRASPYEKLFF. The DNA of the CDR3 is TGTGCCAGCAGCGACAGGGCGTCACCGTATGAAAAACTGTTTTTT.

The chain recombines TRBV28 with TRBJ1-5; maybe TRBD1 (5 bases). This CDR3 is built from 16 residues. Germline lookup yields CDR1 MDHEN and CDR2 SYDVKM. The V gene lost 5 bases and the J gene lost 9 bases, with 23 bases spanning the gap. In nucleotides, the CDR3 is TGTGCCAGCAGTCTGGGATCGGCCAGGGTTGGGTGGCCCCAGCATTTT. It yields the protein CASSLGSARVGWPQHF.